This is a list of T cell receptor beta chains from one sample in a study of cytomegalovirus exposure and HLA in healthy donors. Repertoires were generated with immunoSEQ multiplex PCR, while TCRdb's copy carries only in-frame clones and drops some. The sample records 150,000 to 200,000 clones, about four fifths being singletons. Material for sequencing was PBMCs. The receptor source for this set is a woman in her fifties or sixties in good health and CMV-seronegative. Both conserved end residues are part of each CDR3. The D gene is left open where the match is weak. Rows may omit the clone size; those that give it use once, few, many or a size class.

>TRBD2|-|TRBV7-2
CASSPGLAGGLNEQFF
>-|-|TRBV19
CASSIQRTEAFF
>-|-|TRBV18
CASSPLSGVVRETQYF
>-|-|TRBV6-5
CASSYLTSLFYEQYF
>TRBD1|once|TRBV4-3
CASSQQNTGVYGYTF
>-|-|TRBV6-1
CASRSDGSYEQYF
>-|once|TRBV14
CASSPEWAGSPLHF
>-|-|TRBV28
CASSLFGRSNEQFF
>TRBD1|-|TRBV4-3
CASSQGDRVDTQYF
>-|-|TRBV5-6
CASSLRLSNQPQHF
>TRBD1|-|TRBV15
CATSRDQGLGQGYSPLHF
>TRBD1|-|TRBV7-3
CASSSRGDRGNEQFF
>TRBD2|-|TRBV9
CASSGGLAGREQYF
>TRBD1|-|TRBV18
CASSLQGGYTEAFF
>TRBD2|-|TRBV4-3
CASSQDWEGTSDSTDTQYF
>TRBD1|-|TRBV6-1
CATGLTGANEKLFF
>TRBD2|-|TRBV5-1
CASSEGTSGRNNEQFF
>TRBD1|-|TRBV2
CASGGGLNTEAFF
>-|-|TRBV7-9
CASSRFQGKDEAFF
>TRBD1|-|TRBV10-3
CAIRGQYNSPLHF
>TRBD2|-|TRBV6-4
CASSPGLAGHNEQFF
>TRBD1|few|TRBV29-1
CSVRDRGEKLFF
>-|once|TRBV6-1
CASKQTSSYEQYF
>-|-|TRBV15
CATSRGSTYNEQFF
>-|-|TRBV6-6
CASSLPTELSNQPQHF
>-|once|TRBV11-2
CASGGPINEKLFF
>-|once|TRBV18
CASSPYLQGAGNTIYF
>-|-|TRBV7-9
CASSLGGWEAGANVLTF
>TRBD2|-|TRBV4-3
CASSQEGTSGADEQYF
>-|-|TRBV2
CASSLGGGGGGETQYF
>TRBD2|once|TRBV29-1
CSVPTGLAGGGNEQFF
>TRBD1|-|TRBV28
CASSFSGTGSSEAFF
>-|-|TRBV6-5
CASTATALNTEAFF
>-|-|TRBV9
CASSVWGEGETQYF
>-|-|TRBV2
CASSPRTVQSNQPQHF
>TRBD1|few|TRBV28
CASNRQGPQHF
>-|few|TRBV6-6
CASSVQGNTEAFF
>-|-|TRBV19
CASSMEDTHRYEQYF
>-|few|TRBV2
CASIPTGSPTGELFF
>TRBD1|-|TRBV5-1
CASTRLGQGAYEAFF
>-|-|TRBV19
CASSMGLVYEQYF
>TRBD1|-|TRBV4-2
CASSQGTGDSPLHF
>-|-|TRBV6-5
CASSYLKNTEAFF
>-|-|TRBV5-6
CASSLPIGEQFF
>-|few|TRBV4-3
CASSQELGRYNEQFF
>TRBD1|-|TRBV19
CASSINRGRGTEAFF
>TRBD1|-|TRBV28
CASSSGQAWAGELFF
>-|-|TRBV19
CASSIDPSGFTDTQYF